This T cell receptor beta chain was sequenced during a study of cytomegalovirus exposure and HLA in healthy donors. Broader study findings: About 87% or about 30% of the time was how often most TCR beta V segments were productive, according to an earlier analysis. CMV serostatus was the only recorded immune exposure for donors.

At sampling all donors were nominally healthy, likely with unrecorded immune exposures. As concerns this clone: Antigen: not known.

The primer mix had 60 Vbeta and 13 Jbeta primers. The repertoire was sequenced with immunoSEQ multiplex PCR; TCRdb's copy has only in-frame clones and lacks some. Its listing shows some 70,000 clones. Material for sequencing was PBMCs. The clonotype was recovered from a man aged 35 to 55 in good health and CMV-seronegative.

CDR3 protein: CASIRQGYQNYEQYF. The CDR3 region has the DNA TGTGCCAGCATTCGACAGGGGTACCAAAACTACGAGCAGTACTTC. The gene calls are TRBV6-1 and TRBJ2-7; 8 positions match TRBD1. Germline lookup yields CDR1 MNHNS and CDR2 SASEGT. The CDR3 runs 15 residues. J lost 3 bases, V lost 7 bases, and 11 bases had no gene match.